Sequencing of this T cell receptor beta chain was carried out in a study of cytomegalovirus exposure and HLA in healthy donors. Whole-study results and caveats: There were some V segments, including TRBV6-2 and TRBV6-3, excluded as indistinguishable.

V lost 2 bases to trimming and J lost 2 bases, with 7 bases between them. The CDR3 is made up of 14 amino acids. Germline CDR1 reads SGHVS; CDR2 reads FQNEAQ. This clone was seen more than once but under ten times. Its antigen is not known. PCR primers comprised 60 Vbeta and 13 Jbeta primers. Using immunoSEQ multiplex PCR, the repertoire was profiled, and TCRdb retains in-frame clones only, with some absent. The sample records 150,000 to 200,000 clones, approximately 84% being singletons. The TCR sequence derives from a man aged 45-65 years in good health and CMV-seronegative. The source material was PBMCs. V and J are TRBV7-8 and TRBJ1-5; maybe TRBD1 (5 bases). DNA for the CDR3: TGTGCCAGCAGCTTAATCAGGGGCAATCAGCCCCAGCATTTT. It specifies CASSLIRGNQPQHF.